The 2 T cell receptor beta chains given below trace back to one sample, sequenced in a study of PD-1 blockade in classical Hodgkin lymphoma. TCRdb's copy holds only in-frame clones and misses some; the assay was immunoSEQ multiplex PCR. The sample records around 27,000 clones, approximately 89% being singletons. Time point given: newly diagnosed, previously untreated cHL patient sample. The sequenced sample consisted of peripheral blood mononuclear cells (PBMCs). Every receptor here comes from a human donor with classical Hodgkin lymphoma.

The gene calls are TRBV6-1 and TRBJ2-3; weak D call: TRBD2 (6 bases). The CDR3 has 15 residues. Germline CDR1 and CDR2: MNHNS and SASEGT. V lost 6 bases to trimming and J lost 4 bases, with 17 bases between them. The DNA of the CDR3 is TGTGCCAGCAGGGCCGGGACTGACACCCCAGATACGCAGTATTTT. It translates to CASRAGTDTPDTQYF.

The rearrangement links TRBV6-5 to TRBJ2-7, with D possibly being TRBD1 (6 bases). The CDR3 has 13 residues. V was pared by 7 bases and J by 1 base, with 11 bases between. Germline CDR1 MNHEY, CDR2 SVGAGI. CDR3 nucleotides: TGTGCCAGCAAGGAACAGGGATCCTACGAGCAGTACTTC. Translated: CASKEQGSYEQYF.